The subject of this entry is one T cell receptor beta chain. The data are from a study of blood T cell repertoires in COVID-19. Study summary: Samples of COVID-19 (acute and convalescent) were obtained from the United States, Italy and Spain. Nucleic acid was either cDNA or gDNA, and it came from T cells, B-cell-depleted T cells, or PBMCs.

How the authors handled the data: Reference gene primer amplification gave estimated nucleated cell counts. Measured with immunoSEQ multiplex PCR; TCRdb has only the in-frame clones, and not every one. D and trimming were read from the DNA, whereas the V and J calls and clone size are those reported in that table. The sample has 240,000 or so clones; around nine tenths are singletons. The CDR3 sequence is 14 residues long. Trimming shortened V by 2 bases and J by 5 bases, and 13 bases separated the two germline ends. Germline assignment: CDR1 SGHTA and CDR2 FQGNSA. This clonotype originated in a woman aged 70-85 years with active or convalescent COVID-19. The source material was peripheral blood. The V gene is TRBV7-2, the J gene TRBJ2-7, with a weak D call TRBD1 (6 bases). This CDR3 is CASSLNTGSDEQYF. The CDR3 region has the DNA TGTGCCAGCAGCTTAAACACAGGGAGCGACGAGCAGTACTTC.